This T cell receptor (beta chain) was observed in a study of cytotoxic CD8 clonotypes in ibrutinib-treated CLL. About the study: Investigators reported approximately 25 partial and 2 complete responses; after median about 70 months, roughly 14 patients remained remitted and around twelve progressed. The study's findings and limits: Measured clonality at baseline was greater than in age-matched healthy donors and tracked with circulating CD8+ T-cell counts. Clonality, elevated at ibrutinib response, dropped back toward baseline at progression.

A word on this clone: Its antigen is unknown.

Clones were read by immunoSEQ multiplex PCR, and TCRdb kept only the in-frame ones, dropping some. The table lists about 160,000 clones, about 88% of them singletons. V shed 4 bases and J shed 2 bases, with 9 bases lying between them. CDR3 length equals 13 residues. Germline V gene sequence: CDR1 MNHEY, CDR2 SMNVEV (reference sequence). This clonotype originated in a human donor with chronic lymphocytic leukemia. The input for sequencing was PBMCs, taken at disease progression, from a patient treated with ibrutinib. V gene TRBV27 combines with J gene TRBJ2-7; the D is unclear. The DNA of the CDR3 is TGTGCCAGCAGTTCTGGTTTTACCTACGAGCAGTACTTC. Encoded protein: CASSSGFTYEQYF.